The T cell receptor beta chain under discussion was sequenced for a study of CXCR3-negative and CXCR3-positive naive CD8 T cells. cDNA libraries for TRB were generated by 5' RACE incorporating UMI labels. TCRdb re-called the 5' RACE reads and shows each CDR3 protein once, DNA omitted. The sample yields 5,800 or so distinct CDR3 sequences, of which the top ten take up about 1.5%. Germline CDR1 reads SEHNR; CDR2 reads FQNEAQ (reference sequence). The CDR3 has 13 amino acids. Findings of the study overall: Similar levels of surface CD5 were seen between naive subsets; TCR strength was inferred from TRB CDR3 properties. Similar TRBV-TRBJ usage was seen in naive cells (both CXCR3-negative and CXCR3-positive), but memory cells differed. Cryopreserved PBMCs had partly decreased CXCR3 expression; fresh PBMCs were used in most assays. In both naive subsets diversity was comparably high, whereas memory CD8+ cells showed much lower diversity.

Judged by frequency, this clonotype is medium-sized (0.01 to 0.1%). Its antigen is as yet unknown. The sample comprised naive CXCR3- CD8+ T cells from blood. As for subset: CD45RO-CCR7+CD27+CD95- naive CD8+ T cells lacking CXCR3 (TNR3-). The gene calls are TRBV7-9 and TRBJ2-7. This TCR came from a human donor in good health. Some clones in this sample may be carry-over from other donors' samples. The CDR3: CASTQPFSYEQYF.